The 2 T cell receptor beta chains below were found in one sample sequenced in a study of T-cell reconstitution after alpha-beta-depleted transplantation in children. Unique molecular identifiers were built into the TCRbeta library. Using its own MiXCR run on the PCR reads, TCRdb lists one record per CDR3 protein. Among tens of thousands of distinct CDR3 sequences, roughly 13% were seen once, and the ten largest hold 25% to 30%. Sequenced here: PBMCs, mostly from graft donor cells, sampled 180 days after TCRalphabeta/CD19-depleted stem cell transplant. These receptors were taken from a male patient between 2 and 15 years old who had a stem cell transplant for acute lymphoblastic leukemia, so the T cells may come from the graft donor.

The CDR3 loop is CASKGHPRCGDTQYF. The CDR3, as DNA: TGTGCCAGCAAAGGACACCCGCGATGCGGAGATACGCAGTATTTT. The chain links TRBV27 to TRBJ2-3, with TRBD1 as a possible D gene (5 bases). Germline values: CDR1 MNHEY, CDR2 SMNVEV (reference sequence). The CDR3 contains 15 residues. The V and J ends lost 7 bases and 5 bases respectively, with 19 bases between them.

This clonotype was seen a handful of times. The rearrangement uses TRBV7-8 and TRBJ1-1; no clear D. V was trimmed by 2 bases and J by 0 bases, leaving 13 bases between them. The CDR3 is 16 amino acids. CDR1 and CDR2 from the germline V gene are SGHVS and FQNEAQ. The CDR3: CASSLLSTRMNTEAFF. CDR3 DNA sequence: TGTGCCAGCAGCTTACTATCGACAAGAATGAACACTGAAGCTTTCTTT.